One sample yielded the 11 T cell receptor beta chains listed below, sequenced in a study of T-cell reconstitution after alpha-beta-depleted transplantation in children. TCRbeta library preparation incorporated unique molecular identifiers. Each CDR3 protein is one row after TCRdb ran MiXCR on the PCR reads. The table has 150,000 to 250,000 distinct CDR3 sequences, about 14% seen once. The sample was PBMCs from the stem cell graft donor, taken from the stem cell graft. These receptors were obtained from a human donor who donated a stem cell graft to a child with acute lymphoblastic leukemia.

This clonotype was counted many times. In DNA form, the CDR3 reads TGCAGTGCTAGCTCGGGAGACTACAATGAGCAGTTCTTC. This encodes CSASSGDYNEQFF. The chain has TRBV20-1 and TRBJ2-1, with D perhaps TRBD2 (6 bases). Germline V gene data show CDR1 as DFQATT and CDR2 as SNEGSKA (reference sequence). The germline V and J ends were trimmed by 3 bases and 3 bases, with 9 bases remaining between them. CDR3 size: 13 residues.

In its sample, this clonotype was seen once. The chain has TRBV5-8 and TRBJ2-1; no firm D call. Germline values: CDR1 SGHTS, CDR2 YDEGEE. The CDR3 is 10 residues long. Trimming left V 4 bases short and J 10 bases short, with 6 bases between. DNA for the CDR3: TGTGCCAGCAGCCGTGGAGAGCAGTTCTTC. Translated: CASSRGEQFF. Variable domain in full (rest from reference TRBV5-8 and TRBJ2-1): EAGVTQSPTHLIKTRGQQATLRCSPISGHTSVYWYQQALGLGLQFLLWYDEGEERNRGNFPPRFSGRQFPNYSSELNVNALELEDSALYLCASSRGEQFFGPGTRLTVL.

The chain uses TRBV6-2 or TRBV6-3 and TRBJ2-1; D remains unclear. In germline, CDR1 is MNHEY, CDR2 SVGEGT. The germline V and J ends were trimmed by 6 bases and 7 bases, with 10 bases remaining between them. The CDR3 consists of 12 residues. The CDR3 sequence is CASSPAENEQFF. CDR3 bases: TGTGCCAGCAGCCCGGCGGAGAATGAGCAGTTCTTC.

This clonotype was picked up many times. The genes are TRBV7-2 and TRBJ1-1, with 8 bases lining up with TRBD1. The germline CDR1 and CDR2 sequences are SGHTA and FQGNSA. J gave up 5 bases and V 1 base, and 3 bases lay outside the gene matches. CDR3 length: 14 residues. Here the CDR3 DNA reads TGTGCCAGCAGCTTAGTTGACAGGGGAACTGAAGCTTTCTTT. Its translation is CASSLVDRGTEAFF.

The chain is built from TRBV9 and TRBJ2-4; D uncertain. Germline CDR1 and CDR2: SGDLS and YYNGEE. V dropped 0 bases and J dropped 6 bases, with 13 bases sitting between them. The CDR3 length is 15 residues. The CDR3 DNA sequence: TGTGCCAGCAGCGTAGATAGTTCGTGGGGAAACATTCAGTACTTC. This codes for CASSVDSSWGNIQYF.

This clonotype was detected many times. In DNA, the CDR3 is TGCAGTGCTCAAGGGGGGGTAATTAACAATGAGCAGTTCTTC. Translated: CSAQGGVINNEQFF. This chain joins TRBV20-1 and TRBJ2-1; the D gene is possibly TRBD2 (7 bases). From germline, CDR1 is DFQATT and CDR2 SNEGSKA (reference sequence). Trimming took 5 bases from V and 5 from J, leaving 16 bases between them. There are 14 residues in the CDR3.

This clonotype was observed many times. The chain recombines TRBV10-3 with TRBJ1-2; D call uncertain. The CDR3 length is 15 residues. Trimming cost V 9 bases and J 2 bases, with 19 bases left between them. Germline V gene sequence: CDR1 ENHRY, CDR2 SYGVKD. CDR3 protein: CAIQTTSVQNYGYTF. The CDR3 coding sequence is TGTGCCATACAGACCACCTCGGTCCAGAACTATGGCTACACCTTC.

The V and J genes are TRBV6-2 or TRBV6-3 and TRBJ2-3; D is ambiguous. CDR1 and CDR2 from the germline V gene are MNHEY and SVGEGT. Trimming took off 0 bases at V and 2 bases at J, with 15 bases between the two ends. This CDR3 spans 17 amino acids. CDR3 DNA: TGTGCCAGCAGTTACTCCACCGGGTCCTACTTCACAGATACGCAGTATTTT. It specifies CASSYSTGSYFTDTQYF.

This clonotype has at least ten counts. The genes are TRBV5-1 and TRBJ2-7; 8 nucleotides match TRBD1. V shed 0 bases and J 6 bases; nucleotides not matched to a gene: 8. Per germline, CDR1 SGHRS and CDR2 YFSETQ. The CDR3 sequence is 15 residues long. CDR3 region: CASSLEGTGWSEQYF. The CDR3 bases are TGCGCCAGCAGCTTGGAAGGGACAGGATGGAGCGAGCAGTACTTC.

This clonotype was found many times. The CDR3 sequence: CSYGEGSAEAFF. CDR3 in DNA: TGCAGCTACGGGGAGGGCAGCGCTGAAGCTTTCTTT. The J gene is TRBJ1-1, the V gene TRBV29-1; D is ambiguous. Trimming cost V 8 bases and J 6 bases, with 16 bases left between them. CDR1 and CDR2 (germline): SQVTM, ANQGSEA. This CDR3 contains 12 residues.

This clonotype was counted ten times or more. V is TRBV12-3 or TRBV12-4 and J is TRBJ2-7; a weak D match, TRBD2 (5 bases). The CDR3 length is 17 residues. With 0 bases removed from V and 1 base from J, the gap between germline ends came to 16 bases. In DNA, the CDR3 is TGTGCCAGCAGTTTAGCGGGCCCTAGCCAAATGTCCTACGAGCAGTACTTC. Encoded protein: CASSLAGPSQMSYEQYF.